What follows are 32 T cell receptor beta chains derived from one specimen sequenced in a study of T-cell reconstitution after alpha-beta-depleted transplantation in children. During its preparation, the TCRbeta library received unique molecular identifiers. TCRdb ran MiXCR on the PCR reads and lists one entry per CDR3 protein. The sample lists 780,000 or so distinct CDR3 sequences, 16% seen once, with roughly 4.8% in the top ten. Sequenced here: PBMCs, mostly from graft donor cells, sampled 360 days after TCRalphabeta/CD19-depleted stem cell transplant. These receptors came from a male patient younger than 18 who had a stem cell transplant for acute lymphoblastic leukemia, so the T cells may come from the graft donor.

This clonotype was seen ten or more times. The CDR3 bases are TGTGCCAGCAGGCCACTGAGACTAGCGGGAAGCGAATACAATGAGCAGTTCTTC. It translates to CASRPLRLAGSEYNEQFF. The rearrangement joins TRBV6-1 to TRBJ2-1; 11 positions agree with TRBD2. The germline gives CDR1 MNHNS, CDR2 SASEGT. Trimming took 6 bases from V and 4 from J; bases not matched to a gene: 14. This CDR3 region has 18 residues.

This clonotype came up a few times. V and J are TRBV11-2 and TRBJ2-1; unclear D gene. CDR1 is SGHAT, CDR2 FQNNGV, per germline. CDR3 length equals 11 residues. V dropped 1 base and J dropped 14 bases, with 9 bases sitting between them. The chain's CDR3 is CASSLGGIEFF. DNA for the CDR3: TGTGCCAGCAGCTTAGGCGGAATTGAGTTCTTC.

In regard to this clonotype: The junction departs from the called germline gene at one end, perhaps through a read error. The chain links TRBV27 to TRBJ2-7, with a weak D call TRBD2 (5 bases). The CDR3 runs 12 residues. Per the germline V gene, CDR1 is MNHEY and CDR2 is SMNVEV (reference sequence). The CDR3 loop is CASSSGPYEQCF. The CDR3 nucleotides read TGTGCCAGCTCAAGCGGACCATACGAGCAGTGCTTC.

The chain joins TRBV28 to TRBJ2-5, with D unclear. This CDR3 has 14 residues. Trimming removed 3 bases from V and 6 bases from J, with 14 bases in between. CDR1 MDHEN and CDR2 SYDVKM come from the germline V gene. The CDR3 region has the DNA TGTGCCAGCAGTTTTCCCTTACCAAGCAAGACCCAGTACTTC. It translates to CASSFPLPSKTQYF. The variable domain in full, with the rest retrieved from reference TRBV28 and TRBJ2-5, is DVKVTQSSRYLVKRTGEKVFLECVQDMDHENMFWYRQDPGLGLRLIYFSYDVKMKEKGDIPEGYSVSREKKERFSLILESASTNQTSMYLCASSFPLPSKTQYFGPGTRLLVL.

Many counts were recorded for this clonotype. This chain connects TRBV5-1 to TRBJ2-1, with unresolved D. Trimming took off 1 base at V and 7 bases at J, with 12 bases between the two ends. Germline V gives CDR1 SGHRS, CDR2 YFSETQ. This CDR3 is 14 amino acids long. CDR3 bases: TGCGCCAGCAGCTTGTTAAGTTTGGGGAATGAGCAGTTCTTC. Translation gives CASSLLSLGNEQFF.

V gene TRBV20-1 combines with J gene TRBJ1-6, with D unresolved. In germline, CDR1 is DFQATT, CDR2 SNEGSKA (reference sequence). The CDR3 spans 15 residues. Trimming took off 3 bases at V and 1 base at J, with 10 bases between the two ends. The CDR3 DNA sequence: TGCAGTGCTAGGGGTTTTGGGTCCTATAATTCACCCCTCCACTTT. The encoded protein is CSARGFGSYNSPLHF.

The chain recombines TRBV12-3 or TRBV12-4 with TRBJ2-2; 8 bases agree with TRBD2. The CDR3 has 15 residues. Unmatched junction bases numbered 11, after V lost 8 bases and J lost 6 bases. The CDR3 sequence is CASSPGDGRAGELFF. CDR3 coding DNA: TGTGCCAGCTCCCCCGGTGACGGGAGGGCCGGGGAGCTGTTTTTT.

This clonotype appeared a few times. The genes are TRBV20-1 and TRBJ2-7; the D is unclear. The CDR3 sequence is 12 residues long. Germline V lookup: CDR1 DFQATT, CDR2 SNEGSKA (reference sequence). V dropped 6 bases and J dropped 0 bases, with 9 bases sitting between them. In DNA form, the CDR3 reads TGCAGTGCCACCGATAGCTCCTACGAGCAGTACTTC. Residues: CSATDSSYEQYF.

This clonotype was detected only once. This sequence joins TRBV4-1 and TRBJ2-7, with 11 bases fitting TRBD1. Germline CDR1 MGHRA, CDR2 YSYEKL. Trimming took 6 bases from V and 6 from J; bases not matched to a gene: 7. The CDR3 is 14 residues long. Here the CDR3 reads CASRAGTGGGEQYF. CDR3 DNA sequence: TGCGCCAGCAGGGCCGGGACAGGGGGAGGCGAGCAGTACTTC.

This clonotype was observed a few times. The chain uses TRBV6-4 and TRBJ2-1; the D gene is possibly TRBD1 (6 bases). Per germline, CDR1 MRHNA and CDR2 SNTAGT. The CDR3 totals 16 residues. Between the trimmed V and J ends, which lost 0 bases and 7 bases, there was a span of 16 bases. CDR3 loop: CASSDSLRWTVNEQFF. CDR3 nucleotides: TGTGCCAGCAGTGACTCGCTGAGATGGACAGTTAATGAGCAGTTCTTC.

This clonotype was detected only a few times. The V and J genes are TRBV29-1 and TRBJ2-7; D remains ambiguous. Germline CDR1 SQVTM, CDR2 ANQGSEA. V was trimmed by 2 bases and J by 4 bases, leaving 6 bases between them. The CDR3 contains 11 residues. As DNA, the CDR3 is TGCAGCGTTGAATGGTTTTACGAGCAGTACTTC. It translates to CSVEWFYEQYF.

This chain connects TRBV14 to TRBJ2-3, with TRBD2 identical over 13 bases. This CDR3 spans 20 amino acids. With V trimmed by 1 base and J by 3 bases, 13 bases remained unmatched. Germline CDR1 is SGHDN and CDR2 is FVKESK. In nucleotides, the CDR3 is TGTGCCAGCAGCCAAGTATTTAGGAGACTAGCGGGAGGCGGTACAGATACGCAGTATTTT. Its translation: CASSQVFRRLAGGGTDTQYF.

CDR3 sequence (DNA): TGTGCCACCAGTGTTGGGGGGCATCTAGATACGCAGTATTTT. As protein: CATSVGGHLDTQYF. J is TRBJ2-3 and V is TRBV24-1; possibly TRBD1 or TRBD2 for D (6 bases each). Germline V gene lookup returns CDR1 KGHDR and CDR2 SFDVKD. This CDR3 region has 14 residues. V was clipped by 5 bases and J by 5 bases, with 13 bases between them.

The J gene is TRBJ1-5, the V gene TRBV18; 11 bases agree with TRBD1. CDR1 and CDR2 from the germline V gene are KGHSH and LQKENI. The CDR3 has 15 residues. Germline trimming cut 3 bases from V and 8 bases from J; bases unmatched to any gene: 6. The CDR3 spells CASSPTGQGEKPQHF. CDR3 nucleotide sequence: TGTGCCAGCTCACCTACGGGACAGGGGGAAAAGCCCCAGCATTTT.

This clonotype turned up a few times. This chain links TRBV18 with TRBJ1-5, with a tentative D call TRBD1 (5 bases). The germline V gene encodes CDR1 KGHSH and CDR2 LQKENI. The germline V and J ends were trimmed by 5 bases and 6 bases, with 11 bases remaining between them. CDR3 size: 13 residues. The CDR3 loop is CASSFPGPQPQHF. CDR3 nucleotide sequence: TGTGCCAGCTCATTCCCAGGGCCTCAGCCCCAGCATTTT.

This clonotype was seen only a few times. V is TRBV5-1 and J is TRBJ2-5, with TRBD2 matching 7 bases. This CDR3 has 14 amino acids. The germline V gene encodes CDR1 SGHRS and CDR2 YFSETQ. Losses at the gene ends were 7 bases for V and 2 bases for J; bases not matched to a gene: 8. This CDR3 is CASWREPPQETQYF. CDR3 sequence (DNA): TGCGCCAGCTGGCGGGAGCCACCTCAAGAGACCCAGTACTTC.

This clonotype was seen a few times. The chain employs TRBV5-5 and TRBJ2-1; D is ambiguous. Per the germline V gene, CDR1 is SGHKS and CDR2 is YYEKEE (reference sequence). The germline V and J ends were trimmed by 2 bases and 7 bases, with 4 bases remaining between them. CDR3 length: 11 residues. The CDR3 loop is CASSFINEQFF. The CDR3 nucleotides read TGTGCCAGCAGCTTTATAAATGAGCAGTTCTTC.

This chain joins TRBV18 and TRBJ2-7; 9 positions match TRBD2. Germline values: CDR1 KGHSH, CDR2 LQKENI. This CDR3 contains 17 residues. With V trimmed by 3 bases and J by 3 bases, 12 bases remained unmatched. CDR3 in DNA: TGTGCCAGCTCACCTTCCCGCTGGGCGGGAGGGATCTACGAGCAGTACTTC. Its protein is CASSPSRWAGGIYEQYF.

This clonotype appeared a few times. The chain combines TRBV5-1 with TRBJ2-7; D is uncertain. This CDR3 is built from 13 residues. Germline V gene data show CDR1 as SGHRS and CDR2 as YFSETQ. V was cut by 4 bases and J by 0 bases, with 8 bases left in between. The CDR3 DNA sequence: TGCGCCAGCAGCCCTGTAGTCTCCTACGAGCAGTACTTC. This codes for CASSPVVSYEQYF.

The chain recombines TRBV24-1 with TRBJ2-2; TRBD1 matches at 8 bases. Looked up from germline, CDR1 is KGHDR and CDR2 is SFDVKD. J lost 4 bases, V lost 3 bases, and 6 bases had no gene match. The CDR3 sequence is 16 residues long. The CDR3: CATSDPRTGFTGELFF. The CDR3 bases are TGTGCCACCAGTGATCCCCGGACAGGGTTCACCGGGGAGCTGTTTTTT.

This clonotype was found a few times. The chain employs TRBV4-1 and TRBJ1-3; D not resolved. Deletions cut 6 bases from V and 2 bases from J, with 8 bases between. From germline, CDR1 is MGHRA and CDR2 YSYEKL. This CDR3 is 13 amino acids long. In DNA form, the CDR3 reads TGCGCCAGCAGGGAGTCCGCTGGAAACACCATATATTTT. Encoded protein: CASRESAGNTIYF.

The chain is built from TRBV5-1 and TRBJ2-7, with D unclear. V dropped 0 bases and J dropped 1 base, with 14 bases sitting between them. Germline V gene sequence: CDR1 SGHRS, CDR2 YFSETQ. The CDR3 covers 16 residues. This chain's CDR3 is CASSLEVGSSSYEQYF. The CDR3 DNA follows: TGCGCCAGCAGCTTGGAGGTGGGATCCTCTTCCTACGAGCAGTACTTC.

The chain uses TRBV27 and TRBJ2-7; 7 bases are a match to TRBD2. Trimming cost V 2 bases and J 5 bases; bases outside gene matches: 6. The CDR3 is 14 residues long. In germline, CDR1 is MNHEY, CDR2 SMNVEV (reference sequence). The chain's CDR3 is CASSLRWEGNEQYF. DNA of the CDR3: TGTGCCAGCAGTTTACGGTGGGAGGGCAACGAGCAGTACTTC.

This clonotype appeared many times. The V gene is TRBV4-1, the J gene TRBJ2-2; tentatively, D is TRBD1 or TRBD2 (5 bases each). V was trimmed by 1 base and J by 7 bases, leaving 16 bases between them. This CDR3 is built from 16 residues. Looked up from germline, CDR1 is MGHRA and CDR2 is YSYEKL. The CDR3 is CASSQVTGLDGGELFF. The CDR3 nucleotides read TGCGCCAGCAGCCAAGTTACGGGGCTAGACGGCGGGGAGCTGTTTTTT.

This clonotype was recorded many times. V usage is TRBV9 and J usage is TRBJ1-3; unclear D gene. Germline-derived CDR1 and CDR2 are SGDLS and YYNGEE. The CDR3 extends over 12 amino acids. Trimming pared 4 bases from V and 9 bases from J, leaving 11 bases between. This chain's CDR3 is CASSLERGTIYF. In DNA form, the CDR3 reads TGTGCCAGCAGCCTCGAGAGAGGCACCATATATTTT. The full variable domain, with the rest looked up from reference TRBV9 and TRBJ1-3, is DSGVTQTPKHLITATGQRVTLRCSPRSGDLSVYWYQQSLDQGLQFLIQYYNGEERAKGNILERFSAQQFPDLHSELNLSSLELGDSALYFCASSLERGTIYFGEGSWLTVV.

The chain has TRBV9 and TRBJ2-7; 8 bases are a match to TRBD2. The germline V gene encodes CDR1 SGDLS and CDR2 YYNGEE. The CDR3 runs to 16 residues. V shed 0 bases and J 3 bases; nucleotides not matched to a gene: 8. The CDR3 DNA reads as TGTGCCAGCAGCGTAGCTACGGCGGGAGGTATCTACGAGCAGTACTTC. It yields the protein CASSVATAGGIYEQYF.

This clonotype occurred a few times. The rearrangement links TRBV5-1 to TRBJ2-5, with 9 bases matching TRBD2. There are 15 residues in the CDR3. V lost 0 bases and J lost 5; bases outside the gene matches: 5. Germline lookup yields CDR1 SGHRS and CDR2 YFSETQ. CDR3 DNA sequence: TGCGCCAGCAGCTTGGTGCTAGCGGGAAGTGAGACCCAGTACTTC. Protein: CASSLVLAGSETQYF.

In its sample, this clonotype was seen a few times. The chain links TRBV20-1 to TRBJ1-5, with 8 positions matching TRBD1. CDR1 is DFQATT and CDR2 is SNEGSKA in the germline V gene (reference sequence). The CDR3 loop spans 14 amino acids. V was pared by 5 bases and J by 3 bases, with 6 bases of the junction left unmatched. The CDR3 reads CSAGRDRHNQPQHF. CDR3 coding DNA: TGCAGTGCTGGCCGGGACAGGCACAATCAGCCCCAGCATTTT.

The chain links TRBV29-1 to TRBJ2-7, with D perhaps TRBD1 (5 bases). This CDR3 has 12 residues. Germline lookup yields CDR1 SQVTM and CDR2 ANQGSEA. The ends were cut back, 8 bases at V and 3 bases at J, with 14 bases in the middle. The CDR3 sequence is CSYQGNFYEQYF. DNA of the CDR3: TGCAGCTATCAGGGAAATTTCTACGAGCAGTACTTC.

This clonotype was observed a few times. The chain links TRBV20-1 to TRBJ1-4; 7 nucleotides line up with TRBD1. The V gene end was trimmed by 0 bases and the J gene end by 0 bases; junction bases not matched to a gene: 4. CDR1 DFQATT and CDR2 SNEGSKA come from the germline V gene (reference sequence). CDR3 size: 16 residues. The CDR3 coding sequence is TGCAGTGCTAGAGAGCCCACAGGGGCAACTAATGAAAAACTGTTTTTT. This codes for CSAREPTGATNEKLFF.

This clonotype was recorded many times. This sequence joins TRBV28 and TRBJ2-6; 9 bases are a match to TRBD1. CDR3 length: 19 residues. V lost 4 bases, J lost 0 bases, and 10 bases stayed unmatched. CDR1 and CDR2 from the germline V gene are MDHEN and SYDVKM. The CDR3 is CASSYVWTGEFSGANVLTF. The CDR3 coding sequence is TGTGCCAGCAGTTATGTCTGGACAGGGGAATTCTCTGGGGCCAACGTCCTGACTTTC.

The chain combines TRBV13 with TRBJ2-7; perhaps TRBD2 as D (6 bases). Per the germline V gene, CDR1 is PRHDT and CDR2 is FYEKMQ (reference sequence). This CDR3 is 15 amino acids long. The V gene lost 0 bases and the J gene lost 2 bases, with 11 bases spanning the gap. The CDR3 nucleotides read TGTGCCAGCAGCTTAGGGAGACTAGTAACCTACGAGCAGTACTTC. This gives the protein CASSLGRLVTYEQYF. Variable domain in full (rest from reference TRBV13 and TRBJ2-7): AAGVIQSPRHLIKEKRETATLKCYPIPRHDTVYWYQQGPGQDPQFLISFYEKMQSDKGSIPDRFSAQQFSDYHSELNMSSLELGDSALYFCASSLGRLVTYEQYFGPGTRLTVT.